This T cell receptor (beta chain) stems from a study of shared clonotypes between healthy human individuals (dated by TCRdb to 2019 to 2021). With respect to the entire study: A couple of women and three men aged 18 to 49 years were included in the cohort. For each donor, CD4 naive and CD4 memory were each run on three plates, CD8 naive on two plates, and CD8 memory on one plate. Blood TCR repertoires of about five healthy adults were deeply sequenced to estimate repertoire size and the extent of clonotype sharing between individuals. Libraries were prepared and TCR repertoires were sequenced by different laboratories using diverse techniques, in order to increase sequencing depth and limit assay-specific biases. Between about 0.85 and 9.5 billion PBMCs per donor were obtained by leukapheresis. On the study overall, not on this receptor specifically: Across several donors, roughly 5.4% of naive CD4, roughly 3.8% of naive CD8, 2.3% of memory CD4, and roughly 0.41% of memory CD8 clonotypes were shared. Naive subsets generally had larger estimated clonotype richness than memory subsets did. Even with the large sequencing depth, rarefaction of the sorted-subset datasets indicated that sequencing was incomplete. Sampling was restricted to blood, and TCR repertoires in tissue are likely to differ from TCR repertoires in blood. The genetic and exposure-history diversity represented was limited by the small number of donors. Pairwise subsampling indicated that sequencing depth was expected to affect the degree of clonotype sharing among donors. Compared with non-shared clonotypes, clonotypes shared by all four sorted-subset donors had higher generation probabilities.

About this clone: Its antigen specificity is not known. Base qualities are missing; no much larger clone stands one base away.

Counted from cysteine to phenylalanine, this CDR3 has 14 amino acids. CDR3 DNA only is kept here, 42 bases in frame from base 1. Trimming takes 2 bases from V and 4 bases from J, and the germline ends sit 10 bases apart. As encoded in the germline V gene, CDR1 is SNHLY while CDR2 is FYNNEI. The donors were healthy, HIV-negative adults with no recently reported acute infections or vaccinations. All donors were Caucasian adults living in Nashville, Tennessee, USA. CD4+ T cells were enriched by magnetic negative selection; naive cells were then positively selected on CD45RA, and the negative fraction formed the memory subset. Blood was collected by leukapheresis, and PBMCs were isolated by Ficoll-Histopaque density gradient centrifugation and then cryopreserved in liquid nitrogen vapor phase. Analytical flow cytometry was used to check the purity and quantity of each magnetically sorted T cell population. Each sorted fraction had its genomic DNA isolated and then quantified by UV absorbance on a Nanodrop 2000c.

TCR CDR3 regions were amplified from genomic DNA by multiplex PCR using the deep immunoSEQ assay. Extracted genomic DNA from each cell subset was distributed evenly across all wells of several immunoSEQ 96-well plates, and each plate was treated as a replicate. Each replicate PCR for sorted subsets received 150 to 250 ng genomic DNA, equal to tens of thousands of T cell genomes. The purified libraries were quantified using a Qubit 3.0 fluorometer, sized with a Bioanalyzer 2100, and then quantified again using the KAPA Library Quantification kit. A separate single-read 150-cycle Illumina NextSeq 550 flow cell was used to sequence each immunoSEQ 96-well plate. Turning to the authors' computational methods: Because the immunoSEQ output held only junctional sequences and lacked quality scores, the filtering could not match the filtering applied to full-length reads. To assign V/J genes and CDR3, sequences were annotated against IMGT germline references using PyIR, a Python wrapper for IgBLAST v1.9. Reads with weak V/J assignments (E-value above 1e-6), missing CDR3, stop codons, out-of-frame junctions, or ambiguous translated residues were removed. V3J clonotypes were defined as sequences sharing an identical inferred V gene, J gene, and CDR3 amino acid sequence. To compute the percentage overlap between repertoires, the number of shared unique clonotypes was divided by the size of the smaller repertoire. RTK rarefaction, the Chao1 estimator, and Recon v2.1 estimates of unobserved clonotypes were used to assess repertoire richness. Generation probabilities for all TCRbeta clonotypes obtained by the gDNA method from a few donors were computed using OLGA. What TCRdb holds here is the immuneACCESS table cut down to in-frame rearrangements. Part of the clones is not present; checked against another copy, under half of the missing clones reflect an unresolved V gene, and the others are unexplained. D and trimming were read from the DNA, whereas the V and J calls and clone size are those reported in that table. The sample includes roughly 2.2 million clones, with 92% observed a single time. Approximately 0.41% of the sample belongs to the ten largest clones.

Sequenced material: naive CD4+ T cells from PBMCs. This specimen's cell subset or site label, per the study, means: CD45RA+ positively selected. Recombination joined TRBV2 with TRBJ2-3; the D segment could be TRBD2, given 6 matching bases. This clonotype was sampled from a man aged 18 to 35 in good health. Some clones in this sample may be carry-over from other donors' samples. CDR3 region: CASSEPGGSDTQYF. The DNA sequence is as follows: TGTGCCAGCAGTGAACCCGGGGGTTCAGATACGCAGTATTTT.